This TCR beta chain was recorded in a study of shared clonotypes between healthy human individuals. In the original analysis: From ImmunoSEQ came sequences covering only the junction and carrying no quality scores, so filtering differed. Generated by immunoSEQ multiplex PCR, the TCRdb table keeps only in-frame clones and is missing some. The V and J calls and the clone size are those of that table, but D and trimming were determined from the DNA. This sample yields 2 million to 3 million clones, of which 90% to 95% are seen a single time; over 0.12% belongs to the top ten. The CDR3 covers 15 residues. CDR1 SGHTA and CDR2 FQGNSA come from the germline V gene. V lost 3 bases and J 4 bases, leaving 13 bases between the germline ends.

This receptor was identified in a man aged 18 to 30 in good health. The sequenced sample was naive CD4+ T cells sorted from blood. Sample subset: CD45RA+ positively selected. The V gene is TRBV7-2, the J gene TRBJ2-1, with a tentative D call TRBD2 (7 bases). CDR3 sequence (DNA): TGTGCCAGCAGCTTCCGGGGGGCCAGTTACAATGAGCAGTTCTTC. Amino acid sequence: CASSFRGASYNEQFF.